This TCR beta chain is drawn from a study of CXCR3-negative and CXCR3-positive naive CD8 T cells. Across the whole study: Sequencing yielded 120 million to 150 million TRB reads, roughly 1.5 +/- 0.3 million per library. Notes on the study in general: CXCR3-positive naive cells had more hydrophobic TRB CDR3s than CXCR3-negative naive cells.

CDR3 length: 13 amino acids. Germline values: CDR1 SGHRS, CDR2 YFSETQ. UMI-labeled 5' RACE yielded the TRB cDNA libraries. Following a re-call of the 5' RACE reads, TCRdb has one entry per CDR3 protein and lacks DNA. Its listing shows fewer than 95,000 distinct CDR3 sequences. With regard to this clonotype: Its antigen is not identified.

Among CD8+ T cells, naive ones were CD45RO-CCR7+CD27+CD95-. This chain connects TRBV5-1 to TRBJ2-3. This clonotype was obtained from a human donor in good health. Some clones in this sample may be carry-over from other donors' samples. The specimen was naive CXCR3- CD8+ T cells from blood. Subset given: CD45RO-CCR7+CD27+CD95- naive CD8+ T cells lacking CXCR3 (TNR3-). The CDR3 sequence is CASSFDFSDTQYF.